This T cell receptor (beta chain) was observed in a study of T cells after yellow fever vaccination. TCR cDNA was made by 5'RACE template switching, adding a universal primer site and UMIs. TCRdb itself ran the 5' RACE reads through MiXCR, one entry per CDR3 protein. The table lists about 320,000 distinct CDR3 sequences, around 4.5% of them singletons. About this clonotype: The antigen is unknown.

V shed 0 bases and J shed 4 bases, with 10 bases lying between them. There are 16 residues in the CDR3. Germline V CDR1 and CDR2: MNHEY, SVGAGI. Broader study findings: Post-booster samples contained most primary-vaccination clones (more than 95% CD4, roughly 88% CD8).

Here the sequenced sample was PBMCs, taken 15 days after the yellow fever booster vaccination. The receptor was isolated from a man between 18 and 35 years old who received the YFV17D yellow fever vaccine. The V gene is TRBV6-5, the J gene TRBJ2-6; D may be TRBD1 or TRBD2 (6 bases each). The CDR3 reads CASSYSGGGGANVLTF. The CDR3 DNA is TGTGCCAGCAGTTACTCAGGGGGAGGAGGGGCCAACGTCCTGACTTTC.